The source of this T cell receptor beta chain is a study of identical twins. Study-level findings and limits: Out-of-frame alpha sequences shared by twins were enriched for low generation probability.

In the case of this clonotype: Antigen specificity is unknown.

TCRdb re-analysed the 5' RACE reads in MiXCR, keeping a single row per CDR3 protein. The sample gives more than 400,000 distinct CDR3 sequences, roughly 15% of which show up once; about 0.4% is in the top ten. The germline V and J ends were trimmed by 3 bases and 6 bases, with 12 bases remaining between them. CDR1 is SNHLY and CDR2 is FYNNEI in the germline V gene. This CDR3 spans 14 amino acids. The same specimen was also included in a second study, on yellow fever vaccine responses in identical twins. This second study notes: Vaccine T cell responses of twins reportedly seemed partly convergent and partly personalized.

Sequencing used CD4+ T cells sorted from blood. The chain couples TRBV2 to TRBJ2-1; weak D call: TRBD2 (5 bases). This TCR came from a woman aged 18-29 years in good health. The CDR3 region has the DNA TGTGCCAGCAGTGAGCGGGCCATCTCCAATGAGCAGTTCTTC. Protein: CASSERAISNEQFF.